This TCR beta chain was observed in a study of vaccination effects on CD4 cells after COVID-19. The method was immunoSEQ multiplex PCR; TCRdb's version includes in-frame clones alone and lacks a portion of them. The table lists around 46,000 clones, 60% to 75% of them singletons, with 9% to 10% in the top ten. Researchers isolated CD4+ T cells once roughly ten days of culture had elapsed. It was two doses of either the BNT162b2 or mRNA-1273 vaccine that participants received. Vaccine recipients had no previous SARS-CoV-2 infection; their nucleocapsid antibodies were negative. General study findings and limits: Marked clonal contraction of both clone types appeared late after vaccination.

Germline V gene lookup returns CDR1 MNHNY and CDR2 SVGAGI (reference sequence). V was cut by 3 bases and J by 1 base, with 6 bases left in between. The CDR3 covers 13 residues. About this clone itself: Its matching antigen is unknown.

The specimen was CD4+ T cells from PBMCs cultured without peptide, collected after COVID-19 vaccination. The source of this sequence is a human donor who received a COVID-19 vaccine. The rearrangement uses TRBV6-6 and TRBJ2-5; D not resolved. CDR3 residues: CASSYSRQETQYF. The CDR3 DNA reads as TGTGCCAGCAGTTATTCTCGCCAAGAGACCCAGTACTTC.